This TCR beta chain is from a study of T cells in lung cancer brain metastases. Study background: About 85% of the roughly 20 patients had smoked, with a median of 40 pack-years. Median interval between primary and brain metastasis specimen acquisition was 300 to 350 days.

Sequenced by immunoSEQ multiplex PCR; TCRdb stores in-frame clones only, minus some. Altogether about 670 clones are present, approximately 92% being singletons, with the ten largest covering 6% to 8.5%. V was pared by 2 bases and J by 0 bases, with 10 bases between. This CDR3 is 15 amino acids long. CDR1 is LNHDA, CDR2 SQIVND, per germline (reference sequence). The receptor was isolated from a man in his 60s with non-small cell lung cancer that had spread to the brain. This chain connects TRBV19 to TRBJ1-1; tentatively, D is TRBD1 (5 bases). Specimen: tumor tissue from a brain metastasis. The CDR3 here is CASSIRAGLNTEAFF. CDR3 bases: TGTGCCAGTAGTATACGGGCAGGGCTGAACACTGAAGCTTTCTTT.